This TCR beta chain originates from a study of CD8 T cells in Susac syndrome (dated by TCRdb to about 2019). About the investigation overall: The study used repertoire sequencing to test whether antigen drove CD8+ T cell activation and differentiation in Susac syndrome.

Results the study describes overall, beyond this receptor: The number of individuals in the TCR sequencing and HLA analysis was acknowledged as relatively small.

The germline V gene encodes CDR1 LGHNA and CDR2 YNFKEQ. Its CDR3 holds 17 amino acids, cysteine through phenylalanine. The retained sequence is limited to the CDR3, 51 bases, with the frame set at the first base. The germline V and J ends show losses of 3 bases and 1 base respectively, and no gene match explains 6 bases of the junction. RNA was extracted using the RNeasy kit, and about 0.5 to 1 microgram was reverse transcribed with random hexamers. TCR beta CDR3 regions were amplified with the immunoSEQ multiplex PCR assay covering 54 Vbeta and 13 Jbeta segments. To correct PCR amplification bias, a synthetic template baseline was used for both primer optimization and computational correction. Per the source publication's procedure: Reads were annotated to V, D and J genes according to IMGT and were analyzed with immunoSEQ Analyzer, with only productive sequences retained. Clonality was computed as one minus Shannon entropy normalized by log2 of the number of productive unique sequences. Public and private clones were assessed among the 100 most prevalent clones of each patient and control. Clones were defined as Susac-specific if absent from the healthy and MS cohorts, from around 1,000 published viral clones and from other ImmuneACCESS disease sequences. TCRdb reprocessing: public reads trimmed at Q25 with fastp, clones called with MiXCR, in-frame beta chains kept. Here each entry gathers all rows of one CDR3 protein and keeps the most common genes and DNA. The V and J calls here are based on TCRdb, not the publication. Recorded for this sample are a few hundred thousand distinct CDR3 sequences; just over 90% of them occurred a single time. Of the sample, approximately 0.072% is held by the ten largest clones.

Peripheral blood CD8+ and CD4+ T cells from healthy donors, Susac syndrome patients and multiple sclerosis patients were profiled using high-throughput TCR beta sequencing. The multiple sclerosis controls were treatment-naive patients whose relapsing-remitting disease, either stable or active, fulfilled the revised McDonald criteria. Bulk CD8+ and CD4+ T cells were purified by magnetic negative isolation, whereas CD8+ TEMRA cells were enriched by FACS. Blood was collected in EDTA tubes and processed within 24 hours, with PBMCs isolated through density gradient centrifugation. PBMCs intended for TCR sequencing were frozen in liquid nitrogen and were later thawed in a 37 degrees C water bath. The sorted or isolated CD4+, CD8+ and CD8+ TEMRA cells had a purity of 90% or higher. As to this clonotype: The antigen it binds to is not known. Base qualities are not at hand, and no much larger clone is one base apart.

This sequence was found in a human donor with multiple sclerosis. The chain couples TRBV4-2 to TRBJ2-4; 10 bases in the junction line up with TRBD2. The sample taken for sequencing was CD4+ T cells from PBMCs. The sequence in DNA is TGTGCCAGCAGCCAGGCCCTAGCGGGGGACGCCAAAAACATTCAGTACTTC. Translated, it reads CASSQALAGDAKNIQYF.